The 15 T cell receptor beta chains listed next were all sequenced from one sample in a study of precursors of human CD4 cytotoxic T cells. Sorted CD4+ central memory, effector memory, IL-7R-high TEMRA and IL-7R-negative TEMRA cells underwent bulk UMI sequencing. TCRdb reanalysed the reads using MiXCR and keeps one entry per CDR3 protein. The sample lists 600 to 950 distinct CDR3 sequences; roughly 19% were seen once. Sequences were obtained from memory CD4+ T cells from blood (PBMCs). The receptor source for this set is a human donor in good health.

The V call is TRBV20-1, the J call TRBJ1-2; 7 nucleotides agree with TRBD1. The CDR3 length is 17 residues. J was trimmed by 0 bases and V by 3 bases; bases with no gene match: 13. CDR1 DFQATT and CDR2 SNEGSKA come from the germline V gene (reference sequence). The CDR3, as DNA: TGCAGTGCTAGGGGAGTACAGGGGCCTCGAGCTAACTATGGCTACACCTTC. This gives the protein CSARGVQGPRANYGYTF.

Sample share makes this clonotype large. The genes are TRBV5-1 and TRBJ2-3; D remains ambiguous. The V gene lost 0 bases and the J gene lost 1 base, with 6 bases spanning the gap. CDR3 length: 14 residues. Germline V CDR1 and CDR2: SGHRS, YFSETQ. CDR3: CASSLARGTDTQYF. The CDR3 DNA follows: TGCGCCAGCAGCTTGGCAAGGGGCACAGATACGCAGTATTTT.

This chain links TRBV30 with TRBJ1-2, with TRBD1 as a possible D gene (5 bases). The CDR3 runs to 12 residues. Germline V gene lookup returns CDR1 GTSNPN and CDR2 SVGIG (reference sequence). The V and J ends lost 8 bases and 7 bases respectively, with 17 bases between them. The CDR3 loop is CAHAGGSVGYTF. CDR3 DNA sequence: TGTGCCCACGCGGGGGGGAGTGTTGGCTACACCTTC.

This clonotype was seen only a few times. CDR3 nucleotides: TGCAGTGCAGGATGGACAGGGCCCGAGCAGTACTTC. Translating it yields CSAGWTGPEQYF. The rearrangement joins TRBV20-1 to TRBJ2-7; 8 bases align to TRBD1. Looked up from germline, CDR1 is DFQATT and CDR2 is SNEGSKA (reference sequence). CDR3 size: 12 residues. V lost 6 bases to trimming and J lost 6 bases; unmatched junction nucleotides: 7.

The genes are TRBV20-1 and TRBJ1-2, with 9 positions matching TRBD1. This CDR3 has 12 residues. The ends lost 6 bases at V and 8 bases at J; junction bases unmatched: 7. Germline-derived CDR1 and CDR2 are DFQATT and SNEGSKA (reference sequence). CDR3 nucleotides: TGCAGTGCCGTTCGGGACAGGGACGGCTACACCTTC. Protein product: CSAVRDRDGYTF.

In its sample, this clonotype ranks as large. The chain is built from TRBV20-1 and TRBJ2-1, with TRBD2 as a possible D gene (6 bases). The V gene's germline CDR1 is DFQATT and CDR2 SNEGSKA (reference sequence). The V end lost 0 bases, the J end lost 6 bases, and 12 bases lay between the germline ends. The CDR3 contains 14 residues. The CDR3 spells CSARDRETFNEQFF. CDR3 DNA: TGCAGTGCTAGAGATCGGGAGACGTTCAATGAGCAGTTCTTC.

J is TRBJ2-4 and V is TRBV6-2 or TRBV6-3; D is perhaps TRBD2 (5 bases). Germline-derived CDR1 and CDR2 are MNHEY and SVGEGT. V was trimmed by 8 bases and J by 1 base, leaving 12 bases between them. CDR3 length equals 14 residues. CDR3 nucleotide sequence: TGTGCCAGCCAAGGAGGCCTGGCCAAAAACATTCAGTACTTC. It encodes CASQGGLAKNIQYF.

This clonotype is large. V is TRBV27 and J is TRBJ1-2; no clear D. Germline lookup yields CDR1 MNHEY and CDR2 SMNVEV (reference sequence). The CDR3 length is 13 residues. The V and J ends lost 2 bases and 5 bases respectively, with 9 bases between them. The CDR3 region has the DNA TGTGCCAGCAGTTTACAGGCAGGATATGGCTACACCTTC. This codes for CASSLQAGYGYTF.

Regarding this clonotype: The DNA is omitted, as the CDR3 cannot be located on it reliably, and the CDR3 follows TCRdb's listing. The chain is built from TRBV20-1 and TRBJ1-4. Looked up from germline, CDR1 is DFQATT and CDR2 is SNEGSKA (reference sequence). The CDR3 extends over 16 residues, inclusive of both ends. CDR3 residues: CSARDISQAHGKLFFF.

The V and J genes are TRBV6-5 and TRBJ1-2, with 7 positions matching TRBD1. V trimming: 6 bases; J trimming: 7 bases; junction bases outside the gene matches: 5. The germline gives CDR1 MNHEY, CDR2 SVGAGI. This CDR3 contains 12 residues. The CDR3 sequence is CASSTRGSGYTF. DNA for the CDR3: TGTGCCAGCAGCACCAGGGGGAGTGGCTACACCTTC.

This clonotype is termed large. This chain connects TRBV11-2 to TRBJ1-1; D not certain. V lost 3 bases and J 3 bases, leaving 8 bases between the germline ends. In germline, CDR1 is SGHAT, CDR2 FQNNGV. This CDR3 is built from 13 residues. DNA for the CDR3: TGTGCCAGCAGCTTTATGGCGGACACTGAAGCTTTCTTT. As protein: CASSFMADTEAFF.

This clonotype is medium-sized. V and J are TRBV12-3 or TRBV12-4 and TRBJ2-1, with no clear D. Deletions cut 7 bases from V and 10 bases from J, with 11 bases between. This CDR3 has 11 amino acids. CDR3 loop: CASTYATEQFF. The CDR3 bases are TGTGCCAGCACCTACGCGACAGAGCAGTTCTTC.

The chain carries TRBV6-6 and TRBJ1-3, with 9 bases identical to TRBD1. The CDR3 contains 16 residues. V lost 7 bases to trimming and J lost 0 bases; unmatched junction nucleotides: 7. CDR1 is MNHNY and CDR2 is SVGAGI in the germline V gene (reference sequence). The CDR3 is CASTGQGLSSGNTIYF. CDR3 bases: TGTGCCAGCACCGGACAGGGGCTGTCCTCTGGAAACACCATATATTTT.

The V and J genes are TRBV25-1 and TRBJ1-6; D remains unclear. CDR1 and CDR2 from the germline V gene are MGHDK and SYGVNS. This CDR3 is 13 amino acids long. Trimming shortened V by 5 bases and J by 7 bases, and 9 bases separated the two germline ends. The CDR3 here is CASSFGENSPLHF. Written as DNA, the CDR3 is TGTGCCAGCAGTTTTGGCGAGAATTCACCCCTCCACTTT.

This clonotype was detected a few times. This sequence joins TRBV5-1 and TRBJ2-3; possible D gene TRBD1, 6 bases. Germline V gene sequence: CDR1 SGHRS, CDR2 YFSETQ. CDR3 length: 15 residues. Between the trimmed V and J ends, which lost 4 bases and 1 base, there was a span of 13 bases. The CDR3 nucleotides are TGCGCCAGCAGCCCAGACCGACAGGGCACAGATACGCAGTATTTT. It yields the protein CASSPDRQGTDTQYF.